Presented here are 8 T cell receptor beta chains from one specimen sequenced in a study of blood T cell repertoires in COVID-19. The assay was immunoSEQ multiplex PCR, and TCRdb's table has in-frame clones only and misses some. Of some 73,000 clones in the sample, approximately 85% were seen once. What was sequenced was peripheral blood. The receptors come from a man aged 50 to 59 with COVID-19, enrolled during active disease.

The chain has TRBV3-1 (or the pseudogene TRBV3-2) and TRBJ1-5; D is perhaps TRBD1 (5 bases). CDR3 length: 13 residues. From germline, CDR1 is LGHDT and CDR2 YNNKEL (reference sequence). Trimming removed 4 bases from V and 7 bases from J, with 11 bases in between. CDR3 region: CASSPQQGQPQHF. For the CDR3, the DNA is TGTGCCAGCAGCCCTCAGCAGGGACAGCCCCAGCATTTT.

V is TRBV2 and J is TRBJ1-5, with no clear D. There are 15 residues in the CDR3. V gave up 4 bases and J gave up 6 bases, with 16 bases separating them. The germline V gene has CDR1 SNHLY and CDR2 FYNNEI. The CDR3 nucleotides are TGTGCCAGCAGTGGACTGGCTCAGAGGTCTCAGCCCCAGCATTTT. Its protein is CASSGLAQRSQPQHF.

This clone turned up a few times. The rearrangement links TRBV11-2 to TRBJ1-6; 7 bases are a match to TRBD1. Losses at the gene ends were 2 bases for V and 10 bases for J; bases not matched to a gene: 5. Per germline, CDR1 SGHAT and CDR2 FQNNGV. This CDR3 contains 14 residues. CDR3 sequence (DNA): TGTGCCAGCAGCTTAAGGACAGGATTCTCACCCCTCCACTTT. Translating gives CASSLRTGFSPLHF.

This chain connects TRBV5-1 to TRBJ2-3; 9 nucleotides align to TRBD1. The CDR3 totals 15 residues. The germline CDR1 and CDR2 sequences are SGHRS and YFSETQ. V lost 0 bases and J lost 4; bases outside the gene matches: 3. The CDR3 reads CASSLVGQGADTQYF. DNA of the CDR3: TGCGCCAGCAGCTTGGTGGGACAGGGTGCAGATACGCAGTATTTT.

The chain joins TRBV29-1 to TRBJ2-3; TRBD2 agrees at 8 bases. V lost 4 bases to trimming and J lost 6 bases; unmatched junction nucleotides: 9. The CDR3 loop spans 14 amino acids. The V gene's germline CDR1 is SQVTM and CDR2 ANQGSEA. For the CDR3, the DNA is TGCAGCGTTGTCAGGCTAGCGGGTCGTGATACGCAGTATTTT. Encoded protein: CSVVRLAGRDTQYF.

This clone is a singleton in its sample. The rearrangement links TRBV10-1 to TRBJ2-1, with 7 bases fitting TRBD2. Germline CDR1 reads WNHNN; CDR2 reads SYGVQD (reference sequence). This CDR3 spans 16 amino acids. V was pared by 2 bases and J by 4 bases, with 8 bases of the junction left unmatched. Here the CDR3 reads CASSEGSGRVYNEQFF. The CDR3 bases are TGCGCCAGCAGTGAGGGAAGTGGGAGGGTGTACAATGAGCAGTTCTTC.

This chain uses TRBV5-1 with TRBJ2-7; 7 bases fit TRBD2. Germline CDR1 SGHRS, CDR2 YFSETQ. The CDR3 length is 14 residues. Unmatched junction bases numbered 5, after V lost 0 bases and J lost 5 bases. The CDR3 region has the DNA TGCGCCAGCAGCTTGGGCGGGAGTGCAAACGAGCAGTACTTC. It is translated as CASSLGGSANEQYF. Full variable domain (rest looked up from reference TRBV5-1 and TRBJ2-7): KAGVTQTPRYLIKTRGQQVTLSCSPISGHRSVSWYQQTPGQGLQFLFEYFSETQRNKGNFPGRFSGRQFSNSRSEMNVSTLELGDSALYLCASSLGGSANEQYFGPGTRLTVT.

Only a few counts were recorded for this clone. The CDR3 DNA reads as TGTGCCAGCAGCCCCCGGACTAGCGGGATTCCGACCGGGGAGCTGTTTTTT. It encodes CASSPRTSGIPTGELFF. The chain carries TRBV7-2 and TRBJ2-2; 12 positions match TRBD2. The germline gives CDR1 SGHTA, CDR2 FQGNSA. This CDR3 comprises 17 residues. V shed 5 bases, J shed 5 bases, and the junction held 9 bases outside the gene matches.